This TCR beta chain is from a study of blood T cell repertoires in COVID-19. Whole-study context: COVID-19 samples from acute and convalescent phases originated in the United States, Italy and Spain. PBMCs, B-cell-depleted T cells, or T cells were the source of the cDNA or gDNA that made up the material.

TCRdb's copy holds only in-frame clones and misses some; the assay was immunoSEQ multiplex PCR. Altogether approximately 92,000 clones are present, about 80% being singletons, with the ten largest covering over 3.5%. Germline V gives CDR1 SGHTA, CDR2 FQGNSA. The CDR3 totals 15 residues. Germline trimming cut 3 bases from V and 4 bases from J; bases unmatched to any gene: 7. Sequencing was carried out using peripheral blood. This receptor was taken from a man between 60 and 75 years old with acute or convalescent COVID-19. V is TRBV7-2 and J is TRBJ2-5; 8 nucleotides line up with TRBD2. This CDR3 reads CASSFPVSGTETQYF. In DNA, the CDR3 is TGTGCCAGCAGCTTCCCCGTTAGCGGGACAGAGACCCAGTACTTC.